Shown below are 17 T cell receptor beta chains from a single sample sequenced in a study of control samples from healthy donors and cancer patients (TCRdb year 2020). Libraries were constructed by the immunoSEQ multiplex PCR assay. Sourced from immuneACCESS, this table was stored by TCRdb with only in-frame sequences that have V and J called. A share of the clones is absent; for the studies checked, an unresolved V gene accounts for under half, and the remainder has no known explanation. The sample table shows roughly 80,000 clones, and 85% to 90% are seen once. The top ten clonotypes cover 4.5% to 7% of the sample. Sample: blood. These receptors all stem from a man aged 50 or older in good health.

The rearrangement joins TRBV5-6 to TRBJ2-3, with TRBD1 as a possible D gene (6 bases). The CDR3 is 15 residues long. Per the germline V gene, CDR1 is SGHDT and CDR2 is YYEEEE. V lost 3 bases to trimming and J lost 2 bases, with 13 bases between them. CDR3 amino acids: CASSSLGAATDTQYF. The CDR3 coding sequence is TGTGCCAGCAGCTCATTGGGGGCGGCCACAGATACGCAGTATTTT.

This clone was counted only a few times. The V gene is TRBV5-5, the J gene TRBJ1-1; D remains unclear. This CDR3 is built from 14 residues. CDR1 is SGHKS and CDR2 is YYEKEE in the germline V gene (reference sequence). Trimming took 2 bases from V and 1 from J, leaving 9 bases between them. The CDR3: CASSFGGGNTEAFF. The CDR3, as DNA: TGTGCCAGCAGCTTCGGTGGCGGGAACACTGAAGCTTTCTTT.

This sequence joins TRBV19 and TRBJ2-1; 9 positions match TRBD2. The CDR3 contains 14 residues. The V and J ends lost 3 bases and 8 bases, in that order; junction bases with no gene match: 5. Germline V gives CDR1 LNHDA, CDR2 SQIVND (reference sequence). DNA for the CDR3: TGTGCCAGTAGTATCGGCGGGGGGGGATATGAGCAGTTCTTC. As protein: CASSIGGGGYEQFF.

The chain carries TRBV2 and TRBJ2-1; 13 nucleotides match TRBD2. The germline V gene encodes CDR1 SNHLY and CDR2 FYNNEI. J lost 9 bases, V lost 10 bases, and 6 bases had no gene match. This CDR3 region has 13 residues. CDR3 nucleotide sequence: TGTGCCAAAACTAGCGGGGGGGCCAGTGAGCAGTTCTTC. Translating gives CAKTSGGASEQFF.

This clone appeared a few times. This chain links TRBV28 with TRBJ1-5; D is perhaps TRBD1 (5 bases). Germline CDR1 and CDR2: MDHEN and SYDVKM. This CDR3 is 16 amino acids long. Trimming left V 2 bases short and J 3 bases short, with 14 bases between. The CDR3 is CASSLVGRQTNQPQHF. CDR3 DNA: TGTGCCAGCAGTTTAGTCGGACGACAGACCAATCAGCCCCAGCATTTT.

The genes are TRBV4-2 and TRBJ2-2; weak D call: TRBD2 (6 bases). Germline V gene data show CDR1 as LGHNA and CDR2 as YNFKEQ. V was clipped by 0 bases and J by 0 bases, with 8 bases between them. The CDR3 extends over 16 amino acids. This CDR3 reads CASSQEGTANTGELFF. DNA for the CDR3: TGTGCCAGCAGCCAAGAAGGGACTGCGAACACCGGGGAGCTGTTTTTT.

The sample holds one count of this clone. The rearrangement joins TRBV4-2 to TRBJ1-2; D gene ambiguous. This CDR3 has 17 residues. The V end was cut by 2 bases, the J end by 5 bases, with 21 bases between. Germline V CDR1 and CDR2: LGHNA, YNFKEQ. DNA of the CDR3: TGTGCCAGCAGCCAACAGGTCCAAGCTGTTATCTTATATGGCTACACCTTC. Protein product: CASSQQVQAVILYGYTF.

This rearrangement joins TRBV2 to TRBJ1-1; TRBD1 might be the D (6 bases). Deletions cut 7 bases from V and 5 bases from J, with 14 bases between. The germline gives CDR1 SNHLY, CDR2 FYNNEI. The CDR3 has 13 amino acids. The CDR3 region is CASMGGSRTEAFF. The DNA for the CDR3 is TGTGCCAGCATGGGGGGCTCGAGGACTGAAGCTTTCTTT.

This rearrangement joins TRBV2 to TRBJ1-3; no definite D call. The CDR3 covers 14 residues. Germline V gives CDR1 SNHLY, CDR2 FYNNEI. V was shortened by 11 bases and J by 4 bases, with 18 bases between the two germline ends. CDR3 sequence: CASTEPSGGNTIYF. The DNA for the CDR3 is TGTGCCTCCACGGAACCCTCGGGGGGAAACACCATATATTTT.

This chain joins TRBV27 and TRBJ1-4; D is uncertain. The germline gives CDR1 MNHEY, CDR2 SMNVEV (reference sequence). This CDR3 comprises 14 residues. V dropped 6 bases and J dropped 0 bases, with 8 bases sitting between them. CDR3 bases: TGTGCCAGCAGGGAGGCTCCAACTAATGAAAAACTGTTTTTT. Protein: CASREAPTNEKLFF.

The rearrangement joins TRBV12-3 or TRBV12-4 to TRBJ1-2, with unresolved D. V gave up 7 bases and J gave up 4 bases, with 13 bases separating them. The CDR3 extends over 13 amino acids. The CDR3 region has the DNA TGTGCCAGCACCCCGAGCTCCTCCTATGGCTACACCTTC. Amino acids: CASTPSSSYGYTF.

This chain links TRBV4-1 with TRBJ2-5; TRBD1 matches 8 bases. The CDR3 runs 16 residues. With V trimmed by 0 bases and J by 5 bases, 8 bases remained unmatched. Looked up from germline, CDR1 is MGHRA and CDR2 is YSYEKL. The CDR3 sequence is CASSQDTGQGEETQYF. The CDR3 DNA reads TGCGCCAGCAGCCAAGATACCGGACAGGGAGAGGAGACCCAGTACTTC.

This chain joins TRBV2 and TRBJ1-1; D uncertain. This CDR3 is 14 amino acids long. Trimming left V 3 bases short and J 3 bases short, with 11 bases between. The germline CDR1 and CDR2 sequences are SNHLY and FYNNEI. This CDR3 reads CASSDWTTDTEAFF. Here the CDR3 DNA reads TGTGCCAGCAGTGACTGGACGACGGACACTGAAGCTTTCTTT.

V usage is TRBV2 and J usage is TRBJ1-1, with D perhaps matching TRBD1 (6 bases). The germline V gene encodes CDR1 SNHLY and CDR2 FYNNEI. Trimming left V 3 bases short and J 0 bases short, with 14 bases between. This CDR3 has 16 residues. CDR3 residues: CASSDPSDRLNTEAFF. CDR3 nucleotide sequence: TGTGCCAGCAGTGACCCGAGTGACAGGCTGAACACTGAAGCTTTCTTT.

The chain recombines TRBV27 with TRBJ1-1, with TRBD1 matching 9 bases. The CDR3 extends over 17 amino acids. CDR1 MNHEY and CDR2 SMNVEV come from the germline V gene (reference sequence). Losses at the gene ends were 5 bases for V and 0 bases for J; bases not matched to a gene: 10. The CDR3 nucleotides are TGTGCCAGCAGTCCTTCGGGACAGGGAGTCATGAACACTGAAGCTTTCTTT. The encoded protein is CASSPSGQGVMNTEAFF.

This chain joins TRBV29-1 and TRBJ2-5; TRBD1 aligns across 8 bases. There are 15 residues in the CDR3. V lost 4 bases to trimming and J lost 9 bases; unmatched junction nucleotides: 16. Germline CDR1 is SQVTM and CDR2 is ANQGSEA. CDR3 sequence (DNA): TGCAGCGTTGTTTCACCGGACAGGGCGATGTCATCCCAGTACTTC. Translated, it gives CSVVSPDRAMSSQYF.

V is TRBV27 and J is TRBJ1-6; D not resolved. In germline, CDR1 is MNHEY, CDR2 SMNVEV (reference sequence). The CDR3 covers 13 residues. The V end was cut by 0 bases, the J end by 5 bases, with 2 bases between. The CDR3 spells CASSLSDNSPLHF. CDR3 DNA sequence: TGTGCCAGCAGTTTATCAGATAATTCACCCCTCCACTTT.